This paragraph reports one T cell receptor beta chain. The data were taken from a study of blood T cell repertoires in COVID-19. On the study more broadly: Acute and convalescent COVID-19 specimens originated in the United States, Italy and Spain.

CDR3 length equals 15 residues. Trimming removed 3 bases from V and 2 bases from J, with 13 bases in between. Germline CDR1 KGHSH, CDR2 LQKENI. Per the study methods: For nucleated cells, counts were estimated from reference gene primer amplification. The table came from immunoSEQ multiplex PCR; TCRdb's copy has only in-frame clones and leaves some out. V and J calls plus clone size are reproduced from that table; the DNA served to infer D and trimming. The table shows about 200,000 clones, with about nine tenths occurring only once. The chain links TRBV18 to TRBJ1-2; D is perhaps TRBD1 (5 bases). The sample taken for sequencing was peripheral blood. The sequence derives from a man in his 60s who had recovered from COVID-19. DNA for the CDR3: TGTGCCAGCTCACCCCCAGGGAAAGAGAACTATGGCTACACCTTC. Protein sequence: CASSPPGKENYGYTF.